Listed below are T cell receptor beta chains from one sample, sequenced in a study of blood T cell repertoires in COVID-19. Sequenced by immunoSEQ multiplex PCR; TCRdb stores in-frame clones only, minus some. The sample consists of over 30,000 clones, roughly 75% of them appearing once. Sequenced: peripheral blood. Every receptor here comes from a man older than 75 with active or convalescent COVID-19. The CDR3 runs from the conserved cysteine through the conserved F or W. A D gene is named only where the DNA matches it firmly. A row's size may be missing; if present it is once, few, many or a size class.

>NA|TRBD2|18|TRBV10-2|TRBJ2-2
CASRPGLAGGPGTGELFF
TGCGCCAGCAGACCGGGACTAGCGGGAGGGCCAGGCACCGGGGAGCTGTTTTTT
>NA|NA|15|TRBV9|TRBJ2-2
CASSVGGSGTGELFF
TGTGCCAGCAGCGTCGGGGGAAGTGGCACCGGGGAGCTGTTTTTT
>NA|NA|16|TRBV9|TRBJ2-3
CASSVGGRSSTDTQYF
TGTGCCAGCAGCGTAGGCGGTAGGTCTAGCACAGATACGCAGTATTTT
>once|TRBD1|15|TRBV7-9|TRBJ2-5
CASSSSGGGVETQYF
TGTGCCAGCAGCTCATCAGGGGGCGGTGTGGAGACCCAGTACTTC
>few|TRBD1|18|TRBV19|TRBJ2-3
CASSPPGQGAGEGDTQYF
TGTGCCAGTAGCCCGCCGGGACAGGGGGCGGGGGAGGGAGATACGCAGTATTTT
>NA|NA|13|TRBV11-2|TRBJ1-4
CASSLEPEEKLFF
TGTGCCAGCAGCTTAGAGCCGGAGGAAAAACTGTTTTTT
>NA|NA|13|TRBV12-3/TRBV12-4|TRBJ2-1
CASSLASVHEQFF
TGTGCCAGCAGTTTAGCGTCTGTCCATGAGCAGTTCTTC
>NA|NA|13|TRBV20-1|TRBJ1-4
CSASWQNNEKLFF
TGCAGTGCTAGTTGGCAGAATAATGAAAAACTGTTTTTT
>NA|TRBD2|16|TRBV6-2/TRBV6-3|TRBJ2-1
CASSLESGMGPNEQFF
TGTGCCAGCAGTTTGGAAAGCGGGATGGGCCCCAATGAGCAGTTCTTC
>once|NA|14|TRBV3-1/TRBV3-2|TRBJ1-2
CASSQGWGDYGYTF
TGTGCCAGCAGCCAAGGGTGGGGAGACTATGGCTACACCTTC
>NA|NA|12|TRBV30|TRBJ1-2
CAWSPQSRGYTF
TGTGCCTGGAGTCCACAATCTCGTGGCTACACCTTC
>NA|TRBD1|14|TRBV6-4|TRBJ1-3
CASMGDRAGNTIYF
TGTGCCAGCATGGGGGACAGGGCCGGAAACACCATATATTTT
>NA|NA|13|TRBV30|TRBJ2-5
CAWSAGLQETQYF
TGTGCCTGGAGTGCAGGGCTCCAAGAGACCCAGTACTTC
>NA|TRBD1|18|TRBV19|TRBJ2-6
CASTTDRASHSGANVLTF
TGTGCCAGTACCACAGACAGGGCTAGCCACTCTGGGGCCAACGTCCTGACTTTC
>NA|NA|16|TRBV5-1|TRBJ1-6
CASSTDGALSQSPLHF
TGCGCCAGCAGCACCGATGGGGCTTTATCACAGTCACCCCTCCACTTT
>NA|NA|14|TRBV30|TRBJ2-3
CAWTLLRGTDTQYF
TGTGCCTGGACTCTCTTGCGGGGCACAGATACGCAGTATTTT
>NA|TRBD2|15|TRBV6-5|TRBJ2-1
CASRAGLGVYNEQFF
TGTGCCAGCAGGGCGGGACTAGGAGTATACAATGAGCAGTTCTTC
>NA|TRBD1|15|TRBV4-2|TRBJ1-6
CASGTGQVDNSPLHF
TGTGCCAGCGGAACCGGACAGGTTGATAATTCACCCCTCCACTTT
>NA|TRBD1|13|TRBV28|TRBJ2-5
CASSFAGGGTQYF
TGTGCCAGCAGTTTTGCAGGGGGTGGGACCCAGTACTTC
>NA|TRBD2|16|TRBV27|TRBJ2-1
CASSFTGGQSYNEQFF
TGTGCCAGCAGTTTTACGGGAGGCCAATCCTACAATGAGCAGTTCTTC
>NA|NA|14|TRBV27|TRBJ2-7
CASSGQLTSYEQYF
TGTGCCAGCAGCGGACAGCTAACCTCCTACGAGCAGTACTTC
>NA|TRBD2|16|TRBV5-6|TRBJ2-2
CASSSLAGVITGELFF
TGTGCCAGCAGCTCACTAGCGGGAGTTATCACCGGGGAGCTGTTTTTT
>NA|NA|16|TRBV6-5|TRBJ1-4
CASSYSGALGNEKLFF
TGTGCCAGCAGTTACTCAGGGGCGTTGGGCAATGAAAAACTGTTTTTT
>NA|NA|15|TRBV5-1|TRBJ2-1
CASSQTGTLQYEQFF
TGCGCCAGCAGCCAGACAGGAACCCTCCAATATGAGCAGTTCTTC
>NA|NA|15|TRBV15|TRBJ1-2
CATSSLQTGSYGYTF
TGTGCCACCAGCAGTTTACAGACAGGCTCCTATGGCTACACCTTC
>once|TRBD1|17|TRBV2|TRBJ1-4
CASSRKFGRDSGEKLFF
TGTGCCAGCAGTCGCAAATTTGGCCGGGACAGTGGGGAAAAACTGTTTTTT
>NA|TRBD2|17|TRBV4-1|TRBJ2-4
CASSQAPSGVAKNIQYF
TGCGCCAGCAGCCAAGCCCCGAGCGGGGTAGCCAAAAACATTCAGTACTTC
>few|NA|12|TRBV5-6|TRBJ2-7
CASSLRDYEQYF
TGTGCCAGCAGCTTACGGGATTACGAGCAGTACTTC
>NA|NA|11|TRBV28|TRBJ1-1
CASRELTEAFF
TGTGCCAGCAGAGAACTCACTGAAGCTTTCTTT
>few|TRBD1|16|TRBV4-2|TRBJ2-1
CASSQDRGQGQNEQFF
TGTGCCAGCAGCCAAGATAGGGGACAGGGGCAGAATGAGCAGTTCTTC
>NA|NA|17|TRBV6-1|TRBJ2-4
CASSVGRVLLAKNIQYF
TGTGCCAGCAGTGTGGGCAGGGTCCTATTAGCCAAAAACATTCAGTACTTC
>NA|NA|13|TRBV6-6|TRBJ2-1
CASSQDSRNEQFF
TGTGCCAGCAGCCAGGACAGTCGAAATGAGCAGTTCTTC
>NA|TRBD2|14|TRBV27|TRBJ2-5
CASSNGGEWETQYF
TGTGCCAGCAGTAATGGGGGGGAATGGGAGACCCAGTACTTC
>NA|TRBD1|15|TRBV6-6|TRBJ2-3
CASSYTGVGTDTQYF
TGTGCCAGCAGTTATACAGGGGTGGGCACAGATACGCAGTATTTT
>NA|NA|13|TRBV28|TRBJ1-2
CASSLDFSLGYTF
TGTGCCAGCAGTTTAGACTTTTCTCTGGGCTACACCTTC
>NA|TRBD1|14|TRBV29-1|TRBJ2-5
CSARTGRGVETQYF
TGCAGCGCTAGGACAGGGAGAGGTGTAGAGACCCAGTACTTC
>NA|NA|14|TRBV6-2/TRBV6-3|TRBJ2-5
CASSMGSGVGAQYF
TGTGCCAGCAGTATGGGCTCAGGGGTTGGGGCCCAGTACTTC
>few|NA|18|TRBV5-1|TRBJ2-7
CASSYYSLDSSGISEQYF
TGCGCCAGCAGTTACTACTCTCTTGACAGCTCGGGTATTAGCGAGCAGTACTTC
>once|TRBD2|19|TRBV27|TRBJ2-1
CASSLSLVASGRSGNEQFF
TGTGCCAGCAGTTTATCTTTAGTTGCTAGCGGGAGGTCTGGGAATGAGCAGTTCTTC
>NA|TRBD1|15|TRBV28|TRBJ2-7
CASRGTGMPSYEQYF
TGTGCCAGCAGGGGGACAGGGATGCCCTCCTACGAGCAGTACTTC
>NA|TRBD2|14|TRBV28|TRBJ2-7
CASRTSASSYEQYF
TGTGCCAGCAGAACTAGCGCGAGCTCCTACGAGCAGTACTTC
>NA|NA|17|TRBV18|TRBJ2-4
CASSPRREFSAKNIQYF
TGTGCCAGCTCACCGCGAAGGGAGTTTTCGGCCAAAAACATTCAGTACTTC
>NA|TRBD2|16|TRBV20-1|TRBJ2-2
CSASRAGAPATGELFF
TGCAGTGCTAGTAGGGCGGGAGCCCCTGCCACCGGGGAGCTGTTTTTT
>NA|TRBD1|17|TRBV24-1|TRBJ1-2
CATSDGGTGIGGYGYTF
TGTGCCACCAGTGATGGGGGGACAGGCATCGGTGGGTATGGCTACACCTTC
>NA|NA|13|TRBV5-5|TRBJ2-7
CASGQPNTYEQYF
TGTGCCAGCGGGCAGCCCAATACCTACGAGCAGTACTTC
>NA|NA|13|TRBV11-3|TRBJ1-2
CASSAATGYGYTF
TGTGCCAGCAGCGCCGCCACGGGTTATGGCTACACCTTC
>NA|NA|16|TRBV7-9|TRBJ2-3
CASSPSRRTDTDTQYF
TGTGCCAGCAGCCCCTCTCGGAGGACGGACACAGATACGCAGTATTTT
>many|TRBD2|14|TRBV13|TRBJ2-5
CASSLGGLAGAPYF
TGTGCCAGCAGCTTAGGCGGACTAGCGGGAGCCCCGTACTTC
>NA|NA|14|TRBV5-1|TRBJ1-4
CASSLEGEGEKLFF
TGCGCCAGCAGCTTGGAAGGGGAAGGTGAAAAACTGTTTTTT
>NA|NA|14|TRBV28|TRBJ1-6
CASGTSSYNSPLHF
TGTGCCAGCGGCACTAGCTCCTATAATTCACCCCTCCACTTT
>NA|NA|16|TRBV7-6|TRBJ2-2
CASTVGAGILTGELFF
TGTGCCAGCACCGTTGGGGCAGGGATATTGACCGGGGAGCTGTTTTTT
>few|TRBD1|12|TRBV12-3/TRBV12-4|TRBJ1-1
CASSRGQGEAFF
TGTGCCAGCAGCAGGGGACAGGGAGAAGCTTTCTTT
>NA|NA|16|TRBV24-1|TRBJ2-1
CATSDYAGTSYNEQFF
TGTGCCACCAGTGATTATGCGGGTACCTCCTACAATGAGCAGTTCTTC
>NA|NA|14|TRBV11-3|TRBJ2-7
CASSRGMSSYEQYF
TGTGCCAGCAGCCGAGGGATGAGCTCCTACGAGCAGTACTTC
>NA|TRBD2|14|TRBV7-9|TRBJ2-2
CASSHSGRALELFF
TGTGCCAGCAGCCATAGCGGGAGGGCCTTGGAGCTGTTTTTT
>NA|NA|15|TRBV7-6|TRBJ2-7
CASSFLAGSSYEQYF
TGTGCCAGCAGCTTTTTGGCGGGGAGCTCCTACGAGCAGTACTTC
>NA|TRBD2|17|TRBV4-1|TRBJ2-7
CASSRDVPGLEAYEQYF
TGCGCCAGCAGCCGAGACGTGCCGGGACTAGAAGCCTACGAGCAGTACTTC
>NA|NA|15|TRBV27|TRBJ1-3
CASSADFDSGNTIYF
TGTGCCAGCAGTGCCGACTTCGACTCTGGAAACACCATATATTTT